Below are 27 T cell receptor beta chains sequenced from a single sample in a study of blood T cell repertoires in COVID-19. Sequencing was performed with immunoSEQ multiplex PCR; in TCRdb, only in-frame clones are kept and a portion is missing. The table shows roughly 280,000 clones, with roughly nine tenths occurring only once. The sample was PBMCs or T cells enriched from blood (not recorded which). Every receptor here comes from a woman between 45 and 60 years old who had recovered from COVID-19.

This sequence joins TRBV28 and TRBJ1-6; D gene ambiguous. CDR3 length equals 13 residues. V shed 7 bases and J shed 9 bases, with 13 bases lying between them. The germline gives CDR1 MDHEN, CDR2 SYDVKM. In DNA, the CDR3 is TGTGCCAGCAACTCATTAGTACGTTCACCCCTCCACTTT. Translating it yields CASNSLVRSPLHF. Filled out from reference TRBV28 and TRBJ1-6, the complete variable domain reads DVKVTQSSRYLVKRTGEKVFLECVQDMDHENMFWYRQDPGLGLRLIYFSYDVKMKEKGDIPEGYSVSREKKERFSLILESASTNQTSMYLCASNSLVRSPLHFGNGTRLTVT.

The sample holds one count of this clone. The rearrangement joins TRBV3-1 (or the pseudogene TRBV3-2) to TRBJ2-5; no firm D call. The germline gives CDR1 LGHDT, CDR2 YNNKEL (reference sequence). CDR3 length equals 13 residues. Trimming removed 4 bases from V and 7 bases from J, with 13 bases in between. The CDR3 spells CASSLTPPGTQYF. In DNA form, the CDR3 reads TGTGCCAGCAGCCTGACTCCCCCTGGGACCCAGTACTTC.

The CDR3 loop is CSSGMLANEKLFF. The CDR3 nucleotides are TGTAGTTCAGGGATGCTGGCTAATGAAAAACTGTTTTTT. J is TRBJ1-4 and V is TRBV28; D is possibly TRBD1 (5 bases). This CDR3 contains 13 residues. Looked up from germline, CDR1 is MDHEN and CDR2 is SYDVKM.

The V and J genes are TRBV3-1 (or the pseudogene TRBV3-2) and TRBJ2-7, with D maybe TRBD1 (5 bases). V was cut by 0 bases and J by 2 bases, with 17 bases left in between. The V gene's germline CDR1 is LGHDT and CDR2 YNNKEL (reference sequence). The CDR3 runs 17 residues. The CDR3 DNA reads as TGTGCCAGCAGCCAAGATTTTCGGGCAGGGCCAACCTACGAGCAGTACTTC. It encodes CASSQDFRAGPTYEQYF.

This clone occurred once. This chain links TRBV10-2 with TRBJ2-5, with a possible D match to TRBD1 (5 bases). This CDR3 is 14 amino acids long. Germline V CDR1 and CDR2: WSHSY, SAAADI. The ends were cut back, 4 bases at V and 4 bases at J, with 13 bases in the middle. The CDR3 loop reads CASSAPRVSETQYF. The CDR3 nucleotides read TGCGCCAGCAGTGCCCCCAGGGTTTCAGAGACCCAGTACTTC.

The CDR3 DNA sequence: TGTGCCAGCAGCCCCGGCGGGGGCTTTCCCGGCTACACCTTC. This translates into CASSPGGGFPGYTF. The rearrangement joins TRBV7-8 to TRBJ1-2; D perhaps matches TRBD1 (6 bases). Trimming shortened V by 5 bases and J by 8 bases, and 18 bases separated the two germline ends. Germline loops: CDR1 SGHVS, CDR2 FQNEAQ. CDR3 length: 14 residues.

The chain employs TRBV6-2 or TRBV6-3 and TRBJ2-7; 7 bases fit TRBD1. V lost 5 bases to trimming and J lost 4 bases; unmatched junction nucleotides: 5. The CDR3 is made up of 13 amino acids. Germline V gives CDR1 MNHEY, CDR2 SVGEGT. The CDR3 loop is CASSPGQVYEQYF. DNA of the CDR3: TGTGCCAGCAGTCCCGGACAGGTATACGAGCAGTACTTC.

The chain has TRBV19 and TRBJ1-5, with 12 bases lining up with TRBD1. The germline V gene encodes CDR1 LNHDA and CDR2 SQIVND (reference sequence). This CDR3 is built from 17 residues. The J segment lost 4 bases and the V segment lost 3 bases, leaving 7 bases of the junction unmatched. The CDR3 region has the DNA TGTGCCAGTAGTATCGGGGACAGGGGGCTTCGAAATCAGCCCCAGCATTTT. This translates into CASSIGDRGLRNQPQHF.

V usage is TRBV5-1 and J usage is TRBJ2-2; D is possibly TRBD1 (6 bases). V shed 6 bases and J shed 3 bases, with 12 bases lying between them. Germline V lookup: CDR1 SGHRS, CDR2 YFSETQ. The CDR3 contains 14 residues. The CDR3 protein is CASNKGGDTGELFF. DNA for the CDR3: TGCGCCAGCAATAAAGGGGGTGACACCGGGGAGCTGTTTTTT.

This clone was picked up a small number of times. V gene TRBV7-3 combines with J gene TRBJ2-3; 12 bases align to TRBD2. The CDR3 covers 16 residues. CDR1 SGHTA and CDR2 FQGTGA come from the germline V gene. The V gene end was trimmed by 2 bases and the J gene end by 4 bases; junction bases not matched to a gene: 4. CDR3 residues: CASSLATSGSPDTQYF. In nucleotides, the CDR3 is TGTGCCAGCAGCTTAGCGACTAGCGGGAGCCCAGATACGCAGTATTTT. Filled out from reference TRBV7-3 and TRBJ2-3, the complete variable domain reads GAGVSQTPSNKVTEKGKYVELRCDPISGHTALYWYRQSLGQGPEFLIYFQGTGAADDSGLPNDRFFAVRPEGSVSTLKIQRTERGDSAVYLCASSLATSGSPDTQYFGPGTRLTVL.

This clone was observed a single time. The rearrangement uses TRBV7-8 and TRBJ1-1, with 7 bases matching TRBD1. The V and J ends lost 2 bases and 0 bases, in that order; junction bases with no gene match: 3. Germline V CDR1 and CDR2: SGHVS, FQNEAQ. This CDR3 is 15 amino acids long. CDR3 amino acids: CASSLLGQMNTEAFF. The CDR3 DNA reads TGTGCCAGCAGCTTACTGGGACAGATGAACACTGAAGCTTTCTTT.

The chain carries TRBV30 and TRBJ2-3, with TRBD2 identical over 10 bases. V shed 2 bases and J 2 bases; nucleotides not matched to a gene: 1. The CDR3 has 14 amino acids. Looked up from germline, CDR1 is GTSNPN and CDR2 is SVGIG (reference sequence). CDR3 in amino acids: CAWSTSGATDTQYF. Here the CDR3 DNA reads TGTGCCTGGAGTACTAGCGGGGCCACAGATACGCAGTATTTT.

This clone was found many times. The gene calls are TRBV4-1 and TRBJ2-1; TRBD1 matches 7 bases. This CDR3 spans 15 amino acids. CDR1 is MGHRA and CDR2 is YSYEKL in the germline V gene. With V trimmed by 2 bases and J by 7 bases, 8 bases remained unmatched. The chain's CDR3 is CASSQSQNRGNEQFF. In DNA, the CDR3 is TGCGCCAGCAGCCAATCCCAAAACAGGGGAAATGAGCAGTTCTTC.

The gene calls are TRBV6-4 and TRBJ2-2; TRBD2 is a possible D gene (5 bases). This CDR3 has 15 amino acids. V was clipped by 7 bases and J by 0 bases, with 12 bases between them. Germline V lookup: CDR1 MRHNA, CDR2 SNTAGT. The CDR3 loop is CASKISGANTGELFF. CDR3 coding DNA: TGTGCCAGCAAGATAAGCGGAGCGAACACCGGGGAGCTGTTTTTT.

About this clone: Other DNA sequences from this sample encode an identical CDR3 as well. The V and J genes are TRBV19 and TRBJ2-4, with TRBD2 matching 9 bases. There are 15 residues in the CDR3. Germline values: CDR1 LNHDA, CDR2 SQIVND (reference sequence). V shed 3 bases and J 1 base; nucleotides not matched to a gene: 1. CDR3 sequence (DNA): TGTGCCAGTAGTATGCTAGCGGGGGCCAAAAACATTCAGTACTTC. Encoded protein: CASSMLAGAKNIQYF.

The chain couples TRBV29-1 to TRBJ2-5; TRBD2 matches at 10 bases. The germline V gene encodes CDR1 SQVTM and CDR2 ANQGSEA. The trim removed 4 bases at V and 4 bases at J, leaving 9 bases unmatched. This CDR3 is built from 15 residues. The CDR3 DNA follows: TGCAGCGTTGTGCTGCGACTAGCGGGTAGAGAGACCCAGTACTTC. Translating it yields CSVVLRLAGRETQYF. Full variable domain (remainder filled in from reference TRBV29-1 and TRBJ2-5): SAVISQKPSRDICQRGTSLTIQCQVDSQVTMMFWYRQQPGQSLTLIATANQGSEATYESGFVIDKFPISRPNLTFSTLTVSNMSPEDSSIYLCSVVLRLAGRETQYFGPGTRLLVL.

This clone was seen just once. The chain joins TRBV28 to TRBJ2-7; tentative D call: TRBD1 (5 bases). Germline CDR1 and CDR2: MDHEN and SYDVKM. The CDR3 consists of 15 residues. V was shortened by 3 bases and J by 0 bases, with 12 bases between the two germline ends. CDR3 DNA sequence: TGTGCCAGCAGTTTGACATCGACAGCCTCCTACGAGCAGTACTTC. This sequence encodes CASSLTSTASYEQYF.

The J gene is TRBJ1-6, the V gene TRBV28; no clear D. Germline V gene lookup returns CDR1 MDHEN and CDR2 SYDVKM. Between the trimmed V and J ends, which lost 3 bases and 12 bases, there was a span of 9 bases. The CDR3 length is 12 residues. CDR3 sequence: CASSLAEGPLHF. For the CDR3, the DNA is TGTGCCAGCAGTTTGGCGGAAGGACCCCTCCACTTT.

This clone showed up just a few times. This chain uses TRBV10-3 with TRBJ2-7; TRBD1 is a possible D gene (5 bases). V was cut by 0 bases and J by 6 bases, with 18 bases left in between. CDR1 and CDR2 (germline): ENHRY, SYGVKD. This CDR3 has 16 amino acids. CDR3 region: CAISESLGPGKSEQYF. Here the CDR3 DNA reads TGTGCCATCAGTGAGTCTCTCGGGCCAGGGAAGTCCGAGCAGTACTTC.

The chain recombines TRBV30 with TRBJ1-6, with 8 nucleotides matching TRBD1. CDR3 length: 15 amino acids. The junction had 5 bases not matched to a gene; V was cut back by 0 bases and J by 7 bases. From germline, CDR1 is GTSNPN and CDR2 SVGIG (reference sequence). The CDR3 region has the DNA TGTGCCTGGAGTGTACACCGGACAGGGAATTCACCCCTCCACTTT. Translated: CAWSVHRTGNSPLHF.

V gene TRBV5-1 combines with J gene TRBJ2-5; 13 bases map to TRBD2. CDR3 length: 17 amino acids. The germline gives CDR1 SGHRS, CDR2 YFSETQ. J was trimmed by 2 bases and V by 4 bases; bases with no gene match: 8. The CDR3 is CASSRAGTSGKQETQYF. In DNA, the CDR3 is TGCGCCAGCAGCCGTGCCGGGACTAGCGGGAAACAAGAGACCCAGTACTTC.

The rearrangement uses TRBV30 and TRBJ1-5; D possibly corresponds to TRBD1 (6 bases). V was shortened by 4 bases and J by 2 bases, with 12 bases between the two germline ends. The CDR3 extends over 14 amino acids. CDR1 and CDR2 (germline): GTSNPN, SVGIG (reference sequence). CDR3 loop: CAWKGETGNQPQHF. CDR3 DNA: TGTGCCTGGAAGGGGGAAACGGGCAATCAGCCCCAGCATTTT.

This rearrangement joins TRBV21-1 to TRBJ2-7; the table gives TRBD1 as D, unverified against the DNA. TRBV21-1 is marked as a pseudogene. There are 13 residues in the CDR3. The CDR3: CATPGTEAYEQYF. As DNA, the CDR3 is TGTGCCACCCCTGGGACAGAGGCCTACGAGCAGTACTTC.

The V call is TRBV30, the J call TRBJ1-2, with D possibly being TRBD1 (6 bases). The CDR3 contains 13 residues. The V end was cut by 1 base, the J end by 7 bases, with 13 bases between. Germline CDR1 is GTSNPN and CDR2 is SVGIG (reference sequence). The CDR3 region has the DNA TGTGCCTGGAGTGAGTGGGGGGGCAGTGGCTACACCTTC. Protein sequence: CAWSEWGGSGYTF.

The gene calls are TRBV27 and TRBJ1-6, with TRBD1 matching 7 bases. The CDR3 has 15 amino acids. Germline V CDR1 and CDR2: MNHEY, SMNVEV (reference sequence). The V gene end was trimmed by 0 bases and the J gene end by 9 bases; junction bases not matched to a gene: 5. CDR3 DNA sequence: TGTGCCAGCAGTTTATCGACAGGGAGTGCTTCACCCCTCCACTTT. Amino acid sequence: CASSLSTGSASPLHF.

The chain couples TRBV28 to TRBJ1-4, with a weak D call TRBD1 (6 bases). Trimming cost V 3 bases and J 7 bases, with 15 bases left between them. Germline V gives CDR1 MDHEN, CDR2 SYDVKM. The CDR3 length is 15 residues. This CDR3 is CASSFGGATGEKLFF. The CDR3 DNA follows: TGTGCCAGCAGTTTTGGGGGTGCGACAGGTGAAAAACTGTTTTTT. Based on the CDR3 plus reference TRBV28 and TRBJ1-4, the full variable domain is DVKVTQSSRYLVKRTGEKVFLECVQDMDHENMFWYRQDPGLGLRLIYFSYDVKMKEKGDIPEGYSVSREKKERFSLILESASTNQTSMYLCASSFGGATGEKLFFGSGTQLSVL.

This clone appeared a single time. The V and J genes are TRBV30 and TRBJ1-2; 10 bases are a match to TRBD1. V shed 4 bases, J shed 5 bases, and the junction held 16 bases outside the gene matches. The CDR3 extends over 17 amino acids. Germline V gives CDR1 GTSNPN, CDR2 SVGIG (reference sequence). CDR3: CAWTRRDRGYVGYGYTF. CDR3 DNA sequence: TGTGCCTGGACCCGGCGGGACAGGGGTTATGTAGGGTATGGCTACACCTTC.